A single sample gave rise to the 12 T cell receptor beta chains below, sequenced in a study of T cells in Graves' hyperthyroidism and ophthalmopathy. RNA transcripts served as the template for amplifying TCR beta CDR3 regions. An initial round of RT-PCR targeting the TCR CDR3 relied on the HTBI primer set. TCRdb independently ran MiXCR on the multiplex PCR reads; one entry per CDR3 protein. The sample consists of about 640,000 distinct CDR3 sequences, roughly 15% of them appearing once. Sequencing was done on a sample of blood. The receptors were gathered from a woman between 45 and 65 years old with Graves' ophthalmopathy.

Many counts were recorded for this clonotype. J is TRBJ2-3 and V is TRBV5-1; TRBD2 matches 8 bases. This CDR3 comprises 17 residues. Germline CDR1 is SGHRS and CDR2 is YFSETQ. Trimming took 0 bases from V and 0 from J; bases not matched to a gene: 6. In nucleotides, the CDR3 is TGCGCCAGCAGCTTGGACCTAGCGGGCCAGAGCACAGATACGCAGTATTTT. It translates to CASSLDLAGQSTDTQYF.

This clonotype was observed at least ten times. CDR3 nucleotides: TGTGCCAGCAGTTTTGGCAGGGGATCCTACGAGCAGTACTTC. This sequence encodes CASSFGRGSYEQYF. The V gene is TRBV11-2, the J gene TRBJ2-7, with a weak D call TRBD1 (6 bases). The V gene's germline CDR1 is SGHAT and CDR2 FQNNGV. The CDR3 covers 14 residues. With 6 bases removed from V and 1 base from J, the gap between germline ends came to 13 bases.

The chain employs TRBV20-1 and TRBJ2-3; TRBD2 agrees at 10 bases. Germline V gives CDR1 DFQATT, CDR2 SNEGSKA (reference sequence). The CDR3 extends over 13 amino acids. Trimming cost V 2 bases and J 7 bases; bases outside gene matches: 3. CDR3 residues: CSARLAGEYTQYF. CDR3 bases: TGCAGTGCTAGACTAGCGGGAGAGTATACGCAGTATTTT.

This clonotype showed up many times. This sequence joins TRBV7-2 and TRBJ1-1; 7 bases fit TRBD1. V gave up 4 bases and J gave up 11 bases; unmatched junction bases: 13. Germline assignment: CDR1 SGHTA and CDR2 FQGNSA. This CDR3 comprises 14 residues. Here the CDR3 DNA reads TGTGCCAGCAGCTCAGATCGACAGGGTCTGAACGCTTTCTTT. It codes for CASSSDRQGLNAFF. The entire variable domain, with the rest obtained from reference TRBV7-2 and TRBJ1-1, is as follows: GAGVSQSPSNKVTEKGKDVELRCDPISGHTALYWYRQSLGQGLEFLIYFQGNSAPDKSGLPSDRFSAERTGGSVSTLTIQRTQQEDSAVYLCASSSDRQGLNAFFGQGTRLTVV.

V usage is TRBV5-1 and J usage is TRBJ1-1; 9 bases match TRBD1. This CDR3 comprises 15 residues. The junction had 1 base not matched to a gene; V was cut back by 0 bases and J by 1 base. Per the germline V gene, CDR1 is SGHRS and CDR2 is YFSETQ. CDR3 loop: CASSLGTGENTEAFF. DNA for the CDR3: TGCGCCAGCAGCTTGGGGACAGGGGAGAACACTGAAGCTTTCTTT.

This clonotype was counted ten times or more. The rearrangement links TRBV9 to TRBJ2-7; TRBD1 aligns across 7 bases. Unmatched junction bases numbered 10, after V lost 4 bases and J lost 3 bases. The V gene's germline CDR1 is SGDLS and CDR2 YYNGEE. The CDR3 is 15 amino acids. The CDR3 loop is CASSPYRDRDYEQYF. Here the CDR3 DNA reads TGTGCCAGCAGCCCCTACCGGGACAGAGACTACGAGCAGTACTTC.

This clonotype showed up many times. The chain is built from TRBV7-2 and TRBJ1-5, with TRBD1 as a possible D gene (5 bases). The germline CDR1 and CDR2 sequences are SGHTA and FQGNSA. The CDR3 spans 15 residues. V lost 5 bases and J 2 bases, leaving 13 bases between the germline ends. The DNA for the CDR3 is TGTGCCAGCAGCCCAGGGAATACGGGCAATCAGCCCCAGCATTTT. This codes for CASSPGNTGNQPQHF.

A few counts support this clonotype. The chain joins TRBV29-1 to TRBJ2-7; TRBD2 might be the D (5 bases). Trimming took off 4 bases at V and 2 bases at J, with 18 bases between the two ends. The CDR3 contains 15 residues. From germline, CDR1 is SQVTM and CDR2 ANQGSEA. The CDR3 spells CSVVKGSSGTYEQYF. CDR3 DNA sequence: TGCAGCGTTGTTAAGGGTTCTTCGGGAACCTACGAGCAGTACTTC.

The chain has TRBV5-4 and TRBJ2-1; 11 nucleotides agree with TRBD2. Germline CDR1 is SGHNT and CDR2 is YYREEE (reference sequence). The CDR3 sequence is 16 residues long. Trimming took 4 bases from V and 5 from J; bases not matched to a gene: 8. The CDR3 nucleotides read TGTGCCAGCAGCACCAAGGGACTAGCGGAGAACAATGAGCAGTTCTTC. Its translation: CASSTKGLAENNEQFF.

This clonotype has a count of ten or more. This chain connects TRBV4-1 to TRBJ2-7; possibly TRBD1 or TRBD2 for D (6 bases each). V lost 0 bases and J lost 3, with 18 bases in between. The CDR3 spans 17 residues. The germline gives CDR1 MGHRA, CDR2 YSYEKL. As DNA, the CDR3 is TGCGCCAGCAGCCAAGATTCCCGAAATAGGGGGGTCTACGAGCAGTACTTC. This sequence encodes CASSQDSRNRGVYEQYF.

The table lists this clonotype with many counts. The chain links TRBV28 to TRBJ2-5; no clear D. This CDR3 comprises 11 residues. Germline loops: CDR1 MDHEN, CDR2 SYDVKM. Trimming cost V 6 bases and J 2 bases, with 4 bases left between them. CDR3 nucleotide sequence: TGTGCCAGCAGCCGTCAAGAGACCCAGTACTTC. This sequence encodes CASSRQETQYF.

There are a few counts of this clonotype. The rearrangement links TRBV2 to TRBJ1-4; 10 bases fit TRBD1. Per the germline V gene, CDR1 is SNHLY and CDR2 is FYNNEI. CDR3 length: 15 residues. V gave up 6 bases and J gave up 8 bases; unmatched junction bases: 9. The CDR3 loop is CASRLRQGASEKLFF. DNA for the CDR3: TGTGCCAGCAGGCTTAGACAGGGGGCGAGCGAAAAACTGTTTTTT.